A selection of T cell receptor beta chains follows, all from one sample in a study of blood T cell repertoires in COVID-19. The data were produced by immunoSEQ multiplex PCR, yet TCRdb's version contains in-frame clones alone and is incomplete. The sample includes a few hundred thousand clones, approximately 81% of them seen just once. Input material: peripheral blood. The receptors were gathered from a woman younger than 30 with acute or convalescent COVID-19. The CDR3 runs from the conserved cysteine through the conserved F or W. D genes are given only for firm matches. Clone sizes are given selectively: once, few, many, or a class where the clone is expanded.

d_call	v_call	j_call	clone_size	cdr3_nt	cdr3_aa
.	TRBV20-1	TRBJ1-6	.	TGCAGTGCTAGTACAGAGTATAATTCACCCCTCCACTTT	CSASTEYNSPLHF
.	TRBV14	TRBJ1-3	.	TGTGCCAGCAGCCAAGATACGAGGGGAGGGAGAGCCTCTGGAAACACCATATATTTT	CASSQDTRGGRASGNTIYF
TRBD2	TRBV10-1	TRBJ2-3	.	TGCGCCAGCAGTGATATATCTAGCGGGACGCAGTATTTT	CASSDISSGTQYF
TRBD2	TRBV4-3	TRBJ2-1	.	TGCGCCAGCAGCCAAGACGCTTTTGCGGGAGGTGCGGATGAGCAGTTCTTC	CASSQDAFAGGADEQFF
TRBD2	TRBV10-3	TRBJ2-7	few	TGTGCCATCGGAAATAGCGGGAGGAATTACGAGCAGTACTTC	CAIGNSGRNYEQYF
.	TRBV28	TRBJ1-2	.	TGTGCCAGCAGTTTCGACCCGGGGGAAAACCACACCTTC	CASSFDPGENHTF
.	TRBV7-8	TRBJ2-1	.	TGTGCCAGCAGCACCTACCCGGGGACAGAGCAGTTCTTC	CASSTYPGTEQFF
.	TRBV11-2	TRBJ1-4	.	TGTGCCAGCAGCCACACCGGGTACCCTAATGAAAAACTGTTTTTT	CASSHTGYPNEKLFF
.	TRBV12-3/TRBV12-4	TRBJ1-1	.	TGTGCCAGCAGTTTCCGACAGTATGAAGCTTTCTTT	CASSFRQYEAFF
.	TRBV7-2	TRBJ2-1	.	TGTGCCAGCAGCCCGGGATTTCTGATAGATGAGCAGTTCTTC	CASSPGFLIDEQFF
TRBD2	TRBV5-1	TRBJ2-7	.	TGCGCCAGCAGCTTGCTAGCGGGAGAGATCTACGAGCAGTACTTC	CASSLLAGEIYEQYF
.	TRBV7-8	TRBJ2-1	.	TGTGCCAGCAGCTTACTACAGGGCCATACCTACAATGAGCAGTTCTTC	CASSLLQGHTYNEQFF
.	TRBV6-2/TRBV6-3	TRBJ2-7	.	TGTGCCAGCAGCCGCTCCGGGAGTAGCTACGAGCAGTACTTC	CASSRSGSSYEQYF
TRBD1	TRBV28	TRBJ2-7	.	TGTGCCAGCAGTTTTTACAGGGGGCGCGACGAGCAGTACTTC	CASSFYRGRDEQYF
.	TRBV10-2	TRBJ2-5	.	TGCGCCACCAAATTGGGGGGGCAGGAGACCCAGTACTTC	CATKLGGQETQYF
.	TRBV1	TRBJ2-1	once	TGCACCAGCAGCCAAGACCTCCTGGGGAGCTCCTACAATGAGCAGTTCTTC	CTSSQDLLGSSYNEQFF
.	TRBV30	TRBJ2-3	few	TGTGCCAAGGGGGGGGTGACTAGCACAGATACGCAGTATTTT	CAKGGVTSTDTQYF
TRBD1	TRBV5-1	TRBJ2-1	few	TGCGCCAGCAGCGCGACAGGGGGCAATGAGCAGTTCTTC	CASSATGGNEQFF
.	TRBV30	TRBJ1-2	.	TGTGCCCACAAACCGTACAGGCCCTCTAACTATGGCTACACCTTC	CAHKPYRPSNYGYTF
.	TRBV4-1	TRBJ1-5	.	TGCGCCAGCAGCCAAGAGGGCACCAATCAGCCCCAGCATTTT	CASSQEGTNQPQHF
.	TRBV6-5	TRBJ1-4	.	TGTGCCAGCAGTTTGACCGACAGGTTTGGTGAAAAACTGTTTTTT	CASSLTDRFGEKLFF
TRBD1	TRBV19	TRBJ1-1	many	TGTGCCAGTAGTATACGGACAGGGTTGGCCACTGAAGCTTTCTTT	CASSIRTGLATEAFF
.	TRBV2	TRBJ1-4	.	TGTGCCAGCAGTCGACAGGCGAATAATGAAAAACTGTTTTTT	CASSRQANNEKLFF
TRBD1	TRBV19	TRBJ1-5	.	TGTGCCAGTAGGGGACAGGGGGCGGAAATCCATCAGCCCCAGCATTTT	CASRGQGAEIHQPQHF
.	TRBV7-2	TRBJ2-3	.	TGTGCCAGCAGCATCCTGGTTCGGGGAGCAGATACGCAGTATTTT	CASSILVRGADTQYF
.	TRBV2	TRBJ2-1	.	TGTGCCAGCAGAGGGGGACTATCCCAGGGGAATGAGCAGTTCTTC	CASRGGLSQGNEQFF
.	TRBV4-3	TRBJ1-5	.	TGCGCCAGCAGCGCGGGGTCAGGTCAGCCCCAGCATTTT	CASSAGSGQPQHF
TRBD1	TRBV18	TRBJ2-7	.	TGTGCCAGCTCACCACCACAGGGGGTCCGCGAGCAGTACTTC	CASSPPQGVREQYF
.	TRBV12-2	TRBJ2-1	.	TGTGCAAGTCGCTTAATCGGCCAGGGACTCGAATACAATGAGCAGTTCTTC	CASRLIGQGLEYNEQFF
TRBD2	TRBV25-1	TRBJ2-7	.	TGTGCCAGCAGTGAGGGTCCTAGCGGGTCCTACGAGCAGTACTTC	CASSEGPSGSYEQYF
.	TRBV5-1	TRBJ2-5	.	TGCGCCAGCAGCTTTTTAACAGGGAGACAAGAGACCCAGTACTTC	CASSFLTGRQETQYF
.	TRBV11-1	TRBJ2-7	.	TGTGCCAGCAGCCACCCCGCGGGAAGCTCGGGCGAGCAGTACTTC	CASSHPAGSSGEQYF
.	TRBV6-5	TRBJ1-2	once	TGTGCCAGCAGCGAGGAACCGAGGAGCTATGGCTACACCTTC	CASSEEPRSYGYTF
TRBD2	TRBV6-5	TRBJ2-7	few	TGTGCCAGCAGTTCTAGCGGGATCACTTTTTCCGAGCAGTACTTC	CASSSSGITFSEQYF
TRBD2	TRBV10-3	TRBJ2-2	many	TGTGCCATCAGTGAGTCCCTCCTAGCGGCCAACACCGGGGAGCTGTTTTTT	CAISESLLAANTGELFF
.	TRBV7-2	TRBJ2-7	.	TGTGCCAGCAGCTTAGTTGGGCTCGAGCAGTACTTC	CASSLVGLEQYF
.	TRBV7-8	TRBJ2-2	.	TGTGCCAGCAGCTTAGAGATCGGGAGAAACACCGGGGAGCTGTTTTTT	CASSLEIGRNTGELFF
TRBD2	TRBV12-5	TRBJ2-1	.	TGTGCTAGTGGTCCCATTCGAGCGGGAGGGAACTATCATGAGCAGTTCTTC	CASGPIRAGGNYHEQFF
TRBD2	TRBV2	TRBJ2-1	.	TGTGCCAGCAGTGAGGGGCTAGCGGTCTATGAGCAGTTCTTC	CASSEGLAVYEQFF
TRBD1	TRBV12-5	TRBJ1-2	.	TGTGCTAGTGGTTTGACCCCGGGACAGATCTATGGCTACACCTTC	CASGLTPGQIYGYTF
TRBD1	TRBV4-2	TRBJ1-2	.	TGTGCCAGCAGCCAAGTCCCCACTACAGGGGGCAACTATGGCTACACCTTC	CASSQVPTTGGNYGYTF
TRBD2	TRBV7-9	TRBJ2-1	few	TGTGCCAGCAGCGCCTGGACTAGCGGGATGCTGCAGTTCTTC	CASSAWTSGMLQFF
.	TRBV7-2	TRBJ1-1	.	TGTGCCAGCAGCTTAGGGGGCAGTCTCGCTGAAGCTTTCTTT	CASSLGGSLAEAFF
.	TRBV19	TRBJ1-5	.	TGTGCCAGTAGTATTACCACCTATAGCAATCAGCCCCAGCATTTT	CASSITTYSNQPQHF
.	TRBV9	TRBJ1-1	.	TGTGCCAGCAGCCCCGGGACACCAAACACTGAAGCTTTCTTT	CASSPGTPNTEAFF
TRBD2	TRBV6-6	TRBJ2-1	.	TGTGCCAGCAGCAGTTACCTGGCGGGAGTAGGAAATGAGCAGTTCTTC	CASSSYLAGVGNEQFF
.	TRBV28	TRBJ1-1	.	TGTGCCAGCATCACCTTGGGAGAGCTGAACACTGAAGCTTTCTTT	CASITLGELNTEAFF